This T cell receptor (beta chain) was found in a study of T-cell reconstitution after alpha-beta-depleted transplantation in children. Findings and limits, study-wide: Surviving thymic progenitors and recipient T cells were the source of high TCRbeta diversity at day 60 in some patients. The main origin of T-cell counts and diversity one year after transplant was newly produced T cells. In patients about two months after transplant, alpha-beta T cells reportedly arose from several hundred expanded graft clones.

V lost 4 bases, J lost 0 bases, and 11 bases stayed unmatched. Per germline, CDR1 ENHRY and CDR2 SYGVKD. This CDR3 spans 17 amino acids. The sample holds a few counts of this clonotype. Its antigen remains unknown. Unique molecular identifiers tagged the TCRbeta library. A single record per CDR3 protein comes from TCRdb applying MiXCR to the PCR reads. The sample includes a few hundred thousand distinct CDR3 sequences, more than 20% of them seen just once. Sequenced here: PBMCs, sampled before TCRalphabeta/CD19-depleted stem cell transplant. The TCR was taken from a boy under two years old with Wiskott-Aldrich syndrome, due to receive a stem cell transplant. The chain combines TRBV10-3 with TRBJ2-7, with 8 bases matching TRBD2. CDR3 sequence: CAISVIWTSLNSYEQYF. The DNA of the CDR3 is TGTGCCATCAGTGTAATCTGGACTAGCCTCAACTCCTACGAGCAGTACTTC.